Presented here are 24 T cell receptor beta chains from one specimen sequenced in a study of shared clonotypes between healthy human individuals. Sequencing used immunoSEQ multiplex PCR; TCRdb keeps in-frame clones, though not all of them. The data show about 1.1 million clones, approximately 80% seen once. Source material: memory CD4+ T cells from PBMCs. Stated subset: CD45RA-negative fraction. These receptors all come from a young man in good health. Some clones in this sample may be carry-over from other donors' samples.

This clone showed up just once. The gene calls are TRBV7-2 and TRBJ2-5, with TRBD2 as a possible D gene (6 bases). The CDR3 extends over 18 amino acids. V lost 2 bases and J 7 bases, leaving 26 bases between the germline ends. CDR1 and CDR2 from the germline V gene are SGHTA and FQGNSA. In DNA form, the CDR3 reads TGTGCCAGCAGCTTAAGGGCAGGCGGGAATCTTTGGATGGGGACCCAGTACTTC. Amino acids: CASSLRAGGNLWMGTQYF.

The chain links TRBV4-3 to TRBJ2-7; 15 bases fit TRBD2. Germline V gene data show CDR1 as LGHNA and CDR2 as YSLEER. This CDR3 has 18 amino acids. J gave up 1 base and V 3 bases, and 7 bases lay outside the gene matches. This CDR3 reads CASSQGLAGGSYSYEQYF. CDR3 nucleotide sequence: TGCGCCAGCAGCCAGGGACTAGCGGGAGGCTCTTATTCCTACGAGCAGTACTTC.

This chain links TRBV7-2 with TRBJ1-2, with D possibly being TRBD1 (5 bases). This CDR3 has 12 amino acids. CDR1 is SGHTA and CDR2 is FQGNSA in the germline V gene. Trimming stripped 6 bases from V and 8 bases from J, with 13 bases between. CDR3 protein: CASRLLRDGYTF. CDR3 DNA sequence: TGTGCCAGCAGATTACTACGGGACGGCTACACCTTC.

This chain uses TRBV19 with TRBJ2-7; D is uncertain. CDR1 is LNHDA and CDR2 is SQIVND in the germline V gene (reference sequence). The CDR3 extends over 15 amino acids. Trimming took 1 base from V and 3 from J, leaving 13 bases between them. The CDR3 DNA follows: TGTGCCAGTAGTATAGGGCTACTAAAAAGCTACGAGCAGTACTTC. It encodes CASSIGLLKSYEQYF.

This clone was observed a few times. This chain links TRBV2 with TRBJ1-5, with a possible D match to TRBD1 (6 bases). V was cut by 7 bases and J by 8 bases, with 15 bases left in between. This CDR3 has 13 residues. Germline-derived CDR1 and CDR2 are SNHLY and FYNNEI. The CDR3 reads CASKIQGTEPQHF. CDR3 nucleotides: TGTGCCAGCAAGATACAGGGCACTGAGCCCCAGCATTTT.

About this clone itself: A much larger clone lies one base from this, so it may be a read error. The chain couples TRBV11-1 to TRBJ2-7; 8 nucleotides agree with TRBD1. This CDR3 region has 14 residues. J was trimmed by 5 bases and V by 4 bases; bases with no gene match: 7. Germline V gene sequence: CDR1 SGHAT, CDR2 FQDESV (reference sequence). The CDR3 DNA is TGTGCCAGCAGCTCCGCCTTGGGACAGGACGAGCAGTACTTC. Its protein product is CASSSALGQDEQYF.

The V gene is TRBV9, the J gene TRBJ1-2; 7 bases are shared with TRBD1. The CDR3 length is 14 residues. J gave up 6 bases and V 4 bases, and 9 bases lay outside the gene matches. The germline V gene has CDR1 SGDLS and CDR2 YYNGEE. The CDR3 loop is CASSRQGPKDGYTF. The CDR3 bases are TGTGCCAGCAGCAGACAGGGCCCCAAGGATGGCTACACCTTC.

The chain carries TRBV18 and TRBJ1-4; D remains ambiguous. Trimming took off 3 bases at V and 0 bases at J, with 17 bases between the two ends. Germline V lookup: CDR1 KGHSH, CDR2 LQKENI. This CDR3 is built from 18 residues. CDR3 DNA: TGTGCCAGCTCACCCACGGCGCCAGGTGGATCAACTAATGAAAAACTGTTTTTT. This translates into CASSPTAPGGSTNEKLFF.

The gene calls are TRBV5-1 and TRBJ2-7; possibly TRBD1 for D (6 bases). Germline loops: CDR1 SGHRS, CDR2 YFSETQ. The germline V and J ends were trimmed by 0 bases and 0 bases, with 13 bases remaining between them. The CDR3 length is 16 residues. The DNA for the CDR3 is TGCGCCAGCAGCTTGGATTCGTCCAGGGGCTCCTACGAGCAGTACTTC. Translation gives CASSLDSSRGSYEQYF.

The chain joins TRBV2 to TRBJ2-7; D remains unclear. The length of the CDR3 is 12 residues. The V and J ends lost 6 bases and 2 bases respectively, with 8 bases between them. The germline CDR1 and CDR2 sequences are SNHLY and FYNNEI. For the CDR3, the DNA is TGTGCCAGCAGGGACCCGCCCTACGAGCAGTACTTC. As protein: CASRDPPYEQYF.

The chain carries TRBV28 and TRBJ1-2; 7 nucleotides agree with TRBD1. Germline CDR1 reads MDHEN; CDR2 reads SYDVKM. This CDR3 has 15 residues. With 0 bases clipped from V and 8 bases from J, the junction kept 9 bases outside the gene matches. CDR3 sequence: CASSLWTGFSYGYTF. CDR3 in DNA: TGTGCCAGCAGTTTATGGACAGGGTTTTCGTACGGCTACACCTTC.

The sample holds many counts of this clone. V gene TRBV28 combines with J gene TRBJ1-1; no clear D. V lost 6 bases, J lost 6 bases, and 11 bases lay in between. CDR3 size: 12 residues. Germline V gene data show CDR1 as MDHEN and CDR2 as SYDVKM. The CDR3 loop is CASRSMTAEAFF. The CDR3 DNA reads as TGTGCCAGCAGATCCATGACGGCTGAAGCTTTCTTT. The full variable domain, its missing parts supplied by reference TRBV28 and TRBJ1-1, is DVKVTQSSRYLVKRTGEKVFLECVQDMDHENMFWYRQDPGLGLRLIYFSYDVKMKEKGDIPEGYSVSREKKERFSLILESASTNQTSMYLCASRSMTAEAFFGQGTRLTVV.

Here the CDR3 DNA reads TGCGCCAGCAGCCAACTGGTAATCCGGGACTCAGCTAACTATGGCTACACCTTC. Translation gives CASSQLVIRDSANYGYTF. This chain joins TRBV4-1 and TRBJ1-2, with D maybe TRBD1 (5 bases). Trimming stripped 2 bases from V and 0 bases from J, with 19 bases between. The CDR3 runs 18 residues. Germline values: CDR1 MGHRA, CDR2 YSYEKL.

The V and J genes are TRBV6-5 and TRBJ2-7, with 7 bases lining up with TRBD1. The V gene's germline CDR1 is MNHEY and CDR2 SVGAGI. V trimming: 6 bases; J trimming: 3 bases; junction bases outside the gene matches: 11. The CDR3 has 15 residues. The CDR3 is CASSLGQPSVYEQYF. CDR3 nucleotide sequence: TGTGCCAGCAGCCTGGGACAGCCCTCCGTCTACGAGCAGTACTTC.

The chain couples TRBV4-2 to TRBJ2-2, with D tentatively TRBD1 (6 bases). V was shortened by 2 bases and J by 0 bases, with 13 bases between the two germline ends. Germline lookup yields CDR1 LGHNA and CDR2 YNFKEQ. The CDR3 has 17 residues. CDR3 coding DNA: TGTGCCAGCAGCCAACAGAACAGGGCCTCGAACACCGGGGAGCTGTTTTTT. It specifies CASSQQNRASNTGELFF.

The DNA of the CDR3 is TGTGCCACGCGACTAGCGGGAGAGGGGGAGCAGTTCTTC. Amino acid sequence: CATRLAGEGEQFF. V gene TRBV19 combines with J gene TRBJ2-1; TRBD2 aligns across 12 bases. The J segment lost 10 bases and the V segment lost 10 bases, leaving 8 bases of the junction unmatched. Germline CDR1 is LNHDA and CDR2 is SQIVND (reference sequence). The CDR3 extends over 13 amino acids.

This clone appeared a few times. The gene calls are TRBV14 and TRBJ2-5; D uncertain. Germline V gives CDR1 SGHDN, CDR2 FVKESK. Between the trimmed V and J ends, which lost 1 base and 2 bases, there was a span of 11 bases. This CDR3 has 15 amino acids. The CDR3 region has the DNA TGTGCCAGCAGCCAAGGAGAATACCCGCAAGAGACCCAGTACTTC. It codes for CASSQGEYPQETQYF. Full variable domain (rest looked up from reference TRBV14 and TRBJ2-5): EAGVTQFPSHSVIEKGQTVTLRCDPISGHDNLYWYRRVMGKEIKFLLHFVKESKQDESGMPNNRFLAERTGGTYSTLKVQPAELEDSGVYFCASSQGEYPQETQYFGPGTRLLVL.

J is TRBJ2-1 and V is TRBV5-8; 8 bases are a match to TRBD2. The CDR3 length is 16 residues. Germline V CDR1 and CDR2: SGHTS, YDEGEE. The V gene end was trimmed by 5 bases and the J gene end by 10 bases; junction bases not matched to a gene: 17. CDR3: CASRIPGFGRAVEQFF. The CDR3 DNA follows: TGTGCCAGCAGGATACCGGGATTCGGGAGGGCCGTCGAGCAGTTCTTC.

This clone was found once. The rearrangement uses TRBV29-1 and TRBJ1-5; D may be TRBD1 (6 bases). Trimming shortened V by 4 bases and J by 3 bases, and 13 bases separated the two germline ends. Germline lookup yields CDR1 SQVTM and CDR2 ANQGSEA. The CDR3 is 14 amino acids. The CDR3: CSVAQDRNNQPQHF. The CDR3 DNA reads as TGCAGCGTTGCCCAGGACAGAAACAATCAGCCCCAGCATTTT.

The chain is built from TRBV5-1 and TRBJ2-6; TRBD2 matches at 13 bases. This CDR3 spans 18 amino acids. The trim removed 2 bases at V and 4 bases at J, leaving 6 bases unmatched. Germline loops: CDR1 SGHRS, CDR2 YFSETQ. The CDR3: CASSLLAGGPEGANVLTF. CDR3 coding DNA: TGCGCCAGCAGCTTACTAGCGGGAGGGCCGGAAGGGGCCAACGTCCTGACTTTC.

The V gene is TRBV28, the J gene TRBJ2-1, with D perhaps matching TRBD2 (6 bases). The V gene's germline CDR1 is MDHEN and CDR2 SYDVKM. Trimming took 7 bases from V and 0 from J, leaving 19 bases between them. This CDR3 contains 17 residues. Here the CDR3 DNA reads TGTGCCAGCATTGGACGGGGGAGGTCCCGCTCCTACAATGAGCAGTTCTTC. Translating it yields CASIGRGRSRSYNEQFF.

CDR3 in amino acids: CASGTSAGGLEQYF. In nucleotides, the CDR3 is TGTGCCAGCGGAACCTCAGCGGGAGGGCTCGAGCAGTACTTC. This chain links TRBV6-6 with TRBJ2-7; 10 bases are shared with TRBD2. Trimming cost V 8 bases and J 6 bases; bases outside gene matches: 10. The V gene's germline CDR1 is MNHNY and CDR2 SVGAGI (reference sequence). The CDR3 contains 14 residues.

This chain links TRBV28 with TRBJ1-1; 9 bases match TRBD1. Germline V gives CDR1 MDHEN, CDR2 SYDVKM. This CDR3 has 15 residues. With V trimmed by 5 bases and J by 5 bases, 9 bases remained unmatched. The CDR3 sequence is CASSPPGTGRTEAFF. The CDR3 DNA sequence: TGTGCCAGCAGTCCCCCCGGGACAGGGAGGACTGAAGCTTTCTTT.

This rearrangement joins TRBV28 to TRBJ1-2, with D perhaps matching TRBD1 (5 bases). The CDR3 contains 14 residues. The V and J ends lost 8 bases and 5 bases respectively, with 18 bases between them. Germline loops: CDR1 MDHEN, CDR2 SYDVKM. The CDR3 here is CASGISGLLYGYTF. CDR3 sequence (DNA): TGTGCCAGCGGCATTTCGGGACTTCTTTATGGCTACACCTTC.